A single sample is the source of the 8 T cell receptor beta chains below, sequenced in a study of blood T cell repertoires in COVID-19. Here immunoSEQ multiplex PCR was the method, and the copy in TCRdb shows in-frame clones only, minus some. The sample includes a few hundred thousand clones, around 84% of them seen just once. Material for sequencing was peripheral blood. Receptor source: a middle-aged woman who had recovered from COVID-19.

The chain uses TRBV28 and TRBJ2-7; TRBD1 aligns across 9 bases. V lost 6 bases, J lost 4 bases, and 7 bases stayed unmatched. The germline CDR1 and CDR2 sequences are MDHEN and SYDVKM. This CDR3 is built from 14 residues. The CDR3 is CASRNGDRAYEQYF. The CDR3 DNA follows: TGTGCCAGCAGAAATGGGGACAGGGCTTACGAGCAGTACTTC.

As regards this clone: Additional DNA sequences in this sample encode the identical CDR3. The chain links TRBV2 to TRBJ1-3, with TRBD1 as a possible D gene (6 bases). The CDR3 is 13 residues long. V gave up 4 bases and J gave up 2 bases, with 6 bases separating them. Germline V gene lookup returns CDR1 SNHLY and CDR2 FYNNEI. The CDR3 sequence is CASSGQAGNTIYF. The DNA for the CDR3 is TGTGCCAGCAGTGGACAGGCTGGAAACACCATATATTTT. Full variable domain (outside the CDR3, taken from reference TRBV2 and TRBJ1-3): EPEVTQTPSHQVTQMGQEVILRCVPISNHLYFYWYRQILGQKVEFLVSFYNNEISEKSEIFDDQFSVERPDGSNFTLKIRSTKLEDSAMYFCASSGQAGNTIYFGEGSWLTVV.

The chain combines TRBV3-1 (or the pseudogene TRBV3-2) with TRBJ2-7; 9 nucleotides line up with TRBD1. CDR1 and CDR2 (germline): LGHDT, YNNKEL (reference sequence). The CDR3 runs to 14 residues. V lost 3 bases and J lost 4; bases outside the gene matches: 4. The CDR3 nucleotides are TGTGCCAGCAGCCATCAGGACAGGGGTTACGAGCAGTACTTC. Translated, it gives CASSHQDRGYEQYF.

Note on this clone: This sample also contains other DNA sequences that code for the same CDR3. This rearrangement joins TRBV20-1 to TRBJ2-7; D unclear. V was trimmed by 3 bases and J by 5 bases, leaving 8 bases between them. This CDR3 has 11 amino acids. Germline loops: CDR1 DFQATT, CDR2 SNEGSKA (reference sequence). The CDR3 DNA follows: TGCAGTGCTAGTTCAGGCCACGAGCAGTACTTC. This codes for CSASSGHEQYF.

DNA of the CDR3: TGTGCCAGCCGGACAGTGGGCAATCAGCCCCAGCATTTT. This codes for CASRTVGNQPQHF. V gene TRBV2 combines with J gene TRBJ1-5; maybe TRBD1 (6 bases). CDR3 length equals 13 residues. Germline assignment: CDR1 SNHLY and CDR2 FYNNEI. V lost 8 bases, J lost 2 bases, and 10 bases lay in between.

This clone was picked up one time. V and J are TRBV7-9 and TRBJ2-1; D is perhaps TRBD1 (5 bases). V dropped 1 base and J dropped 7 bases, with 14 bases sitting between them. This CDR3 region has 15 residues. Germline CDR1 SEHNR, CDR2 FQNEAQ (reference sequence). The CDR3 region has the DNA TGTGCCAGCAGCTTAGTGTCAGGGTGGGGAAATGAGCAGTTCTTC. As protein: CASSLVSGWGNEQFF. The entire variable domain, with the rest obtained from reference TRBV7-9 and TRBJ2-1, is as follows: DTGVSQNPRHKITKRGQNVTFRCDPISEHNRLYWYRQTLGQGPEFLTYFQNEAQLEKSRLLSDRFSAERPKGSFSTLEIQRTEQGDSAMYLCASSLVSGWGNEQFFGPGTRLTVL.

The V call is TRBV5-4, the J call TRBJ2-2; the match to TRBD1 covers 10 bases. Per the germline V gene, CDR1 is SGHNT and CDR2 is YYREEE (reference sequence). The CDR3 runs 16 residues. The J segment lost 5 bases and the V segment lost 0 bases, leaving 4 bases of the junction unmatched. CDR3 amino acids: CASSLGRTGGTGELFF. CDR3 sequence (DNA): TGTGCCAGCAGCTTGGGAAGGACAGGGGGGACCGGGGAGCTGTTTTTT.

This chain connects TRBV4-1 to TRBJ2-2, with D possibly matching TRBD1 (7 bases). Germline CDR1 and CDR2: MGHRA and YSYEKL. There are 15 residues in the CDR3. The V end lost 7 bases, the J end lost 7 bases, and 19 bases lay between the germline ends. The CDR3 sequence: CASTTGSGDSGELFF. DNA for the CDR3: TGCGCCAGCACAACCGGGTCGGGGGACAGCGGGGAGCTGTTTTTT.